Below, 27 T cell receptor beta chains from the same sample are listed, as sequenced in a study of cytomegalovirus exposure and HLA in healthy donors. Generated by immunoSEQ multiplex PCR, the TCRdb table keeps only in-frame clones and is missing some. The sample lists 150,000 to 200,000 clones, about nine tenths occurring once. Sequencing was carried out using PBMCs. The receptors stem from a young man in good health and CMV-seropositive.

The chain recombines TRBV19 with TRBJ1-1, with 7 bases identical to TRBD1. The junction had 10 bases not matched to a gene; V was cut back by 7 bases and J by 5 bases. The CDR3 covers 14 residues. Germline lookup yields CDR1 LNHDA and CDR2 SQIVND (reference sequence). The DNA of the CDR3 is TGTGCCAGTAATTTGAGGGGGCGCGAGACTGAAGCTTTCTTT. As protein: CASNLRGRETEAFF.

About this clone itself: Other DNA sequences from this sample encode an identical CDR3 as well. The V call is TRBV5-1, the J call TRBJ1-1; D is unclear. CDR3 size: 14 residues. Trimming stripped 0 bases from V and 0 bases from J, with 6 bases between. From germline, CDR1 is SGHRS and CDR2 YFSETQ. CDR3 protein: CASSLDTVNTEAFF. CDR3 in DNA: TGCGCCAGCAGCTTGGATACGGTGAACACTGAAGCTTTCTTT.

The rearrangement joins TRBV6-6 to TRBJ1-2; no firm D call. The CDR3 is made up of 15 amino acids. The V gene's germline CDR1 is MNHNY and CDR2 SVGAGI (reference sequence). V was clipped by 2 bases and J by 2 bases, with 12 bases between them. The CDR3 bases are TGTGCCAGCAGTTACGGAGGATCCTTCAACTATGGCTACACCTTC. It yields the protein CASSYGGSFNYGYTF.

The chain has TRBV29-1 and TRBJ2-1; the match to TRBD2 covers 10 bases. Germline V gene data show CDR1 as SQVTM and CDR2 as ANQGSEA. Trimming removed 0 bases from V and 4 bases from J; junction bases left unmatched: 15. The CDR3 totals 19 residues. This CDR3 is CSVEEASGRRTGQYNEQFF. DNA for the CDR3: TGCAGCGTTGAAGAGGCTAGCGGGAGACGAACAGGTCAATACAATGAGCAGTTCTTC.

In nucleotides, the CDR3 is TGTGCCATCAGCAAGACAGGGGGCACTGAAGCTTTCTTT. It encodes CAISKTGGTEAFF. The gene calls are TRBV10-3 and TRBJ1-1; 9 bases line up with TRBD1. The CDR3 spans 13 residues. The ends lost 6 bases at V and 4 bases at J; junction bases unmatched: 3. In germline, CDR1 is ENHRY, CDR2 SYGVKD.

The chain uses TRBV5-6 and TRBJ2-1; weak D call: TRBD2 (6 bases). Germline V lookup: CDR1 SGHDT, CDR2 YYEEEE. V gave up 2 bases and J gave up 8 bases, with 11 bases separating them. This CDR3 contains 13 residues. The DNA of the CDR3 is TGTGCCAGCAGCTTTAGGTCGGGGGATGAGCAGTTCTTC. Protein product: CASSFRSGDEQFF.

This clone is a singleton in its sample. This chain links TRBV5-6 with TRBJ2-7; D call uncertain. Trimming left V 4 bases short and J 1 base short, with 9 bases between. This CDR3 has 13 residues. CDR1 and CDR2 from the germline V gene are SGHDT and YYEEEE. CDR3 in DNA: TGTGCCAGCAGCATTGGAGCGTCCTACGAGCAGTACTTC. Its translation: CASSIGASYEQYF.

This clone was seen only a few times. The rearrangement joins TRBV5-1 to TRBJ2-2, with 7 nucleotides matching TRBD1. The germline V gene encodes CDR1 SGHRS and CDR2 YFSETQ. The CDR3 spans 16 residues. V lost 3 bases, J lost 0 bases, and 5 bases stayed unmatched. The CDR3 loop reads CASSSYRGPNTGELFF. CDR3 coding DNA: TGCGCCAGCAGCTCCTACAGGGGACCGAACACCGGGGAGCTGTTTTTT.

V and J are TRBV9 and TRBJ2-2, with D possibly TRBD1 on 6 matching bases. Trimming stripped 3 bases from V and 6 bases from J, with 12 bases between. The CDR3 contains 14 residues. CDR1 is SGDLS, CDR2 YYNGEE, per germline. The CDR3 DNA reads as TGTGCCAGCAGCGCTCTCAGGGGCCCCGGGGAGCTGTTTTTT. Translated, it gives CASSALRGPGELFF.

This sequence joins TRBV6-1 and TRBJ1-2; a weak D match, TRBD1 (6 bases). V lost 5 bases and J 2 bases, leaving 9 bases between the germline ends. The CDR3 sequence is 13 residues long. Germline assignment: CDR1 MNHNS and CDR2 SASEGT. The CDR3 region is CASSQQGNYGYTF. CDR3 bases: TGTGCCAGCAGTCAACAGGGAAACTATGGCTACACCTTC.

The chain recombines TRBV19 with TRBJ2-1; 10 nucleotides align to TRBD1. The CDR3 totals 16 residues. Germline V CDR1 and CDR2: LNHDA, SQIVND (reference sequence). Trimming took 1 base from V and 3 from J; bases not matched to a gene: 3. CDR3 residues: CASSIVGQGYYNEQFF. The CDR3 DNA is TGTGCCAGTAGTATAGTGGGACAGGGGTACTACAATGAGCAGTTCTTC.

The chain combines TRBV18 with TRBJ1-5; D uncertain. The CDR3 is 17 residues long. V was shortened by 2 bases and J by 5 bases, with 19 bases between the two germline ends. Germline values: CDR1 KGHSH, CDR2 LQKENI. As DNA, the CDR3 is TGTGCCAGCTCACCATCCCTTTTCTGTTTTAGAGATCAGCCCCAGCATTTT. Translated, it gives CASSPSLFCFRDQPQHF.

The chain has TRBV4-1 and TRBJ2-3, with TRBD1 as a possible D gene (5 bases). Germline V gene lookup returns CDR1 MGHRA and CDR2 YSYEKL. The CDR3 covers 15 residues. Trimming removed 0 bases from V and 6 bases from J, with 13 bases in between. The DNA of the CDR3 is TGCGCCAGCAGCCAAGAAAGGCAGGGAAGGGATACGCAGTATTTT. Encoded protein: CASSQERQGRDTQYF.

V and J are TRBV5-1 and TRBJ2-7, with 11 bases identical to TRBD2. CDR1 is SGHRS and CDR2 is YFSETQ in the germline V gene. CDR3 length: 16 amino acids. V lost 3 bases, J lost 2 bases, and 7 bases stayed unmatched. The CDR3 bases are TGCGCCAGCAGCTGGCCCGGGACTAGCGGTACCTACGAGCAGTACTTC. Translated: CASSWPGTSGTYEQYF.

CDR3 DNA: TGTGCCAGCAGTCGAACTCAGGGCTACGAGCAGTACTTC. Translated, it gives CASSRTQGYEQYF. J is TRBJ2-7 and V is TRBV28; D possibly corresponds to TRBD1 (5 bases). Germline values: CDR1 MDHEN, CDR2 SYDVKM. This CDR3 contains 13 residues. V lost 5 bases, J lost 3 bases, and 11 bases lay in between.

This clone has only one observation. The V gene is TRBV7-2, the J gene TRBJ2-5, with 7 bases aligning to TRBD2. This CDR3 is built from 15 residues. Trimming removed 5 bases from V and 9 bases from J; junction bases left unmatched: 15. Germline CDR1 and CDR2: SGHTA and FQGNSA. The DNA of the CDR3 is TGTGCCAGCAGCATCATACTAGCGCCAAACGTGGCCCAGTACTTC. Its protein is CASSIILAPNVAQYF.

This clone was recorded only once. The chain has TRBV6-4 and TRBJ2-7; 14 bases match TRBD2. The trim removed 6 bases at V and 2 bases at J, leaving 6 bases unmatched. The CDR3 runs 16 residues. Per the germline V gene, CDR1 is MRHNA and CDR2 is SNTAGT. CDR3 residues: CASRERLAGGTYEQYF. The CDR3 DNA follows: TGTGCCAGCAGGGAGAGACTAGCGGGAGGGACCTACGAGCAGTACTTC.

This rearrangement joins TRBV6-6 to TRBJ1-3; D remains ambiguous. The length of the CDR3 is 11 residues. The germline V gene has CDR1 MNHNY and CDR2 SVGAGI (reference sequence). The V end was cut by 5 bases, the J end by 4 bases, with 3 bases between. CDR3 nucleotides: TGTGCCAGCAGTGCGGGAAACACCATATATTTT. This sequence encodes CASSAGNTIYF.

This clone was seen repeatedly, ten times or more. The V and J genes are TRBV7-9 and TRBJ2-2, with D possibly matching TRBD1 (5 bases). This CDR3 spans 16 amino acids. V was shortened by 2 bases and J by 2 bases, with 12 bases between the two germline ends. CDR1 is SEHNR, CDR2 FQNEAQ, per germline (reference sequence). CDR3 amino acids: CASSLSETVNTGELFF. CDR3 DNA sequence: TGTGCCAGCAGCTTATCCGAGACAGTCAACACCGGGGAGCTGTTTTTT.

The CDR3 DNA sequence: TGCGCCAGCAGCCAAGTCTATGTAGAGACCCAGTACTTC. Translated, it gives CASSQVYVETQYF. The rearrangement uses TRBV4-1 and TRBJ2-5; D ambiguous. Trimming removed 1 base at V and 4 bases at J, with 7 bases between. CDR1 and CDR2 (germline): MGHRA, YSYEKL. This CDR3 spans 13 amino acids.

V usage is TRBV4-1 and J usage is TRBJ2-2, with 11 bases fitting TRBD2. The CDR3 consists of 18 residues. V trimming: 3 bases; J trimming: 3 bases; junction bases outside the gene matches: 9. CDR1 and CDR2 from the germline V gene are MGHRA and YSYEKL. For the CDR3, the DNA is TGCGCCAGCAGCCAGAAAATAGCGGGAGGGCAGTACACCGGGGAGCTGTTTTTT. This sequence encodes CASSQKIAGGQYTGELFF.

The rearrangement links TRBV6-6 to TRBJ1-2; 7 nucleotides align to TRBD1. This CDR3 spans 16 amino acids. Trimming took 6 bases from V and 5 from J; bases not matched to a gene: 15. In germline, CDR1 is MNHNY, CDR2 SVGAGI (reference sequence). This CDR3 reads CASSRMSGGEWYGYTF. The CDR3 DNA follows: TGTGCCAGCAGCCGTATGTCAGGGGGTGAATGGTATGGCTACACCTTC.

V and J are TRBV30 and TRBJ2-7; 9 bases fit TRBD2. The CDR3 sequence is 13 residues long. The V gene end was trimmed by 4 bases and the J gene end by 4 bases; junction bases not matched to a gene: 5. Germline V gives CDR1 GTSNPN, CDR2 SVGIG (reference sequence). The DNA of the CDR3 is TGTGCCTGGAAGGCTAGCGGGGTTTACGAGCAGTACTTC. Translating it yields CAWKASGVYEQYF.

The rearrangement links TRBV6-5 to TRBJ1-2, with 12 positions matching TRBD1. With V trimmed by 4 bases and J by 8 bases, 5 bases remained unmatched. Germline V gene sequence: CDR1 MNHEY, CDR2 SVGAGI. This CDR3 is 14 amino acids long. The CDR3 here is CASSLGQGAGGYTF. The CDR3 nucleotides are TGTGCCAGCAGTTTGGGACAGGGGGCAGGGGGCTACACCTTC.

This clone was picked up one time. The chain couples TRBV27 to TRBJ2-4, with 8 positions matching TRBD1. The CDR3 totals 14 residues. V trimming: 5 bases; J trimming: 7 bases; junction bases outside the gene matches: 7. Germline V gene data show CDR1 as MNHEY and CDR2 as SMNVEV (reference sequence). The CDR3 region is CASSGAGGSNIQYF. The CDR3 DNA is TGTGCCAGCAGTGGTGCAGGGGGCTCGAACATTCAGTACTTC.

The chain recombines TRBV5-1 with TRBJ1-4; tentative D call: TRBD1 (6 bases). Per the germline V gene, CDR1 is SGHRS and CDR2 is YFSETQ. This CDR3 is built from 15 residues. V lost 4 bases, J lost 6 bases, and 16 bases lay in between. The CDR3 loop is CASSVTTGFDEKLFF. The CDR3 region has the DNA TGCGCCAGCAGCGTGACGACAGGCTTCGATGAAAAACTGTTTTTT.

The chain recombines TRBV5-6 with TRBJ2-1, with 13 bases aligning to TRBD2. Per germline, CDR1 SGHDT and CDR2 YYEEEE. V lost 2 bases to trimming and J lost 3 bases; unmatched junction nucleotides: 11. The CDR3 has 19 residues. The CDR3 DNA follows: TGTGCCAGCAGCTTATTCGCGACTAGCGGGAGGACACTCTACAATGAGCAGTTCTTC. Residues: CASSLFATSGRTLYNEQFF.